This T cell receptor beta chain emerged from a study of blood T cell repertoires in COVID-19. Study-wide context: There were acute and convalescent COVID-19 samples, and they came from the United States, Italy and Spain.

As processed by the authors: How many nucleated cells were present was estimated from reference gene primer amplification. Measured with immunoSEQ multiplex PCR; TCRdb has only the in-frame clones, and not every one. The D gene and trimming were derived from the DNA, and the V and J assignments and clone size from that table. The repertoire includes 270,000 or so clones, roughly 93% of them detected once, and under 3% sits in the top ten. Trimming took off 6 bases at V and 0 bases at J, with 9 bases between the two ends. Germline V gene lookup returns CDR1 MNHEY and CDR2 SVGAGI. The CDR3 has 14 amino acids.

Sequenced material: PBMCs or T cells enriched from blood (not recorded which). This TCR came from a woman aged 40 to 50 with acute COVID-19. The gene calls are TRBV6-5 and TRBJ2-1, with TRBD2 as a possible D gene (5 bases). CDR3 DNA sequence: TGTGCCAGCAGGGCCGGACTCTCCTACAATGAGCAGTTCTTC. It yields the protein CASRAGLSYNEQFF.